This T cell receptor beta chain was retrieved from a study of response to subunit inactivated influenza vaccine. The study's findings and limits: Authors suggested seasonal influenza vaccinations each recruit few new T cells.

In TCRdb, the RT-PCR reads were re-called with MiXCR into one record per CDR3 protein. The table includes hundreds of thousands of distinct CDR3 sequences, approximately 14% detected once. With regard to this clonotype: Its specificity is not known.

Germline values: CDR1 SQVTM, CDR2 ANQGSEA. CDR3 length: 12 amino acids. With 6 bases removed from V and 5 bases from J, the gap between germline ends came to 14 bases. Sequences were derived from PBMCs from blood, sampled around two weeks before vaccination. This sequence was found in a man in his forties or fifties who received an inactivated influenza vaccine. The chain couples TRBV29-1 to TRBJ2-7, with D possibly TRBD1 on 6 matching bases. The CDR3 DNA sequence: TGCAGCGTAGGTCAGGGGATTGACGAGCAGTACTTC. Translation gives CSVGQGIDEQYF.